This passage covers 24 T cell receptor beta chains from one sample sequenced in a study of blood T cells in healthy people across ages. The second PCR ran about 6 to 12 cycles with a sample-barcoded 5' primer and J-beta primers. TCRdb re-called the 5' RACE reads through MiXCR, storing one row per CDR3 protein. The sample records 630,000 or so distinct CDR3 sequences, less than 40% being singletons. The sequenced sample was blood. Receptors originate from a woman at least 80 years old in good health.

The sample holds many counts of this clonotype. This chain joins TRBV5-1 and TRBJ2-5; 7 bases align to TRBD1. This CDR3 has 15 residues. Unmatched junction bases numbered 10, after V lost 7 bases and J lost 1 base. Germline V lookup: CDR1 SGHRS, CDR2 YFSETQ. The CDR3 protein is CASHRGGQLQETQYF. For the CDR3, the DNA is TGCGCCAGCCACCGAGGGGGACAGCTCCAAGAGACCCAGTACTTC.

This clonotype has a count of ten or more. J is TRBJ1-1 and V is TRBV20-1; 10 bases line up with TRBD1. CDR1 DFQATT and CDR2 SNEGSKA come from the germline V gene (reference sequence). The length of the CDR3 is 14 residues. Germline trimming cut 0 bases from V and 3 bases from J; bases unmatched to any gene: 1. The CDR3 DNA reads TGCAGTGCTAGAGATGGGACAGGGGACACTGAAGCTTTCTTT. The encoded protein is CSARDGTGDTEAFF.

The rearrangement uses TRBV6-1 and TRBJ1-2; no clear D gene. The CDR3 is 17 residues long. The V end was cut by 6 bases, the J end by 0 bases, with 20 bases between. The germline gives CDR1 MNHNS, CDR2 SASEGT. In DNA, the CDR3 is TGTGCCAGCAGCCGTAGGTCGCAGGCCGCTTCTAACTATGGCTACACCTTC. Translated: CASSRRSQAASNYGYTF.

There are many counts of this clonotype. The CDR3 DNA follows: TGCGCCAGCAGCTTAGTCACCAAGAGCTCCTACAATGAGCAGTTCTTC. Translated: CASSLVTKSSYNEQFF. This chain uses TRBV5-1 with TRBJ2-1; no clear D gene. With 2 bases removed from V and 0 bases from J, the gap between germline ends came to 12 bases. CDR3 length: 16 residues. CDR1 is SGHRS and CDR2 is YFSETQ in the germline V gene.

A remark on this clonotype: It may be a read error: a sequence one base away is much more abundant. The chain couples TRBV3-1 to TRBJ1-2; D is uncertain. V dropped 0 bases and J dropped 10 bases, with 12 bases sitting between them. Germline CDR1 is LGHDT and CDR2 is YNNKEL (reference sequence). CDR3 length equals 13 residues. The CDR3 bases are TGTGCCAGCAGCCAAGATAGTAACAGTGCCTACACCTTC. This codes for CASSQDSNSAYTF.

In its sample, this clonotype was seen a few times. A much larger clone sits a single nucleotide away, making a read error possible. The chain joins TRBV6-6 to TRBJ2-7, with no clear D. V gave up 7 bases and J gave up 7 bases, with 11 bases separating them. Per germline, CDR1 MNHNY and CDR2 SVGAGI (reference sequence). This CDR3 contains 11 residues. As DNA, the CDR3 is TGTGCCAGCACAATTAAACAGGAGCAGTACTTC. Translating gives CASTIKQEQYF.

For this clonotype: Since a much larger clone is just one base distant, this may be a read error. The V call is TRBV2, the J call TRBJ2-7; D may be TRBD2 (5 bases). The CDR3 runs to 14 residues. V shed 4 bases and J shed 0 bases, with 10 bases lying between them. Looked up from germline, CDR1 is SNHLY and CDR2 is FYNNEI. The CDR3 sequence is CASSGWRVSYEQYF. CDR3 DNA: TGTGCCAGCAGTGGATGGCGGGTCTCCTACGAGCAGTACTTC.

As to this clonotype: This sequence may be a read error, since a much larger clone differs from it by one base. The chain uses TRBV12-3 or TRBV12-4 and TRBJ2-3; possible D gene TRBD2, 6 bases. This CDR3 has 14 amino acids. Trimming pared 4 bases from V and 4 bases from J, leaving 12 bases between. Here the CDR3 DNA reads TGTGCCAGCAGTTCTAGAGCTAGCGCAGATACGCAGTATTTT. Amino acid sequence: CASSSRASADTQYF.

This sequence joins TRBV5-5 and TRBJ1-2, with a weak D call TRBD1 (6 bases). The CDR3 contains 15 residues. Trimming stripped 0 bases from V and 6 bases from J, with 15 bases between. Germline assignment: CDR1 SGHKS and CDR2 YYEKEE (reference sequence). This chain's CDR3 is CASSLGVQGSNGYTF. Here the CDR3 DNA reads TGTGCCAGCAGCTTGGGCGTACAGGGTAGTAATGGCTACACCTTC.

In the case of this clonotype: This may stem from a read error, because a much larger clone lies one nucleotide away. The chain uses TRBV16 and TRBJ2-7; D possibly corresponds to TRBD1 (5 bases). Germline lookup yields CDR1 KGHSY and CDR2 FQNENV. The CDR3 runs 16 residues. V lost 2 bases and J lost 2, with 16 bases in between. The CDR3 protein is CASSQIATDNPYEQYF. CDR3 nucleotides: TGTGCCAGCAGCCAAATCGCGACAGATAACCCCTACGAGCAGTACTTC.

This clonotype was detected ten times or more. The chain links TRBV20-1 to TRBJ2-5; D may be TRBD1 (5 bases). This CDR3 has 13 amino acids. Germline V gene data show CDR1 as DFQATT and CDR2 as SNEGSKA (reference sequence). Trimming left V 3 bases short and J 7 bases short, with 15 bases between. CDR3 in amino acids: CSARPDTKGTQYF. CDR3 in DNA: TGCAGTGCTAGGCCGGACACCAAAGGGACCCAGTACTTC.

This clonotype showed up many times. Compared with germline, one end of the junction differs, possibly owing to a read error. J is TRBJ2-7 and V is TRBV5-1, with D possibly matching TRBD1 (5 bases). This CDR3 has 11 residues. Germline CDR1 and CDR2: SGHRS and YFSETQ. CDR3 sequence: CASSFGHEKYF. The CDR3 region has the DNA TGCGCCAGCAGCTTTGGACACGAGAAGTACTTC.

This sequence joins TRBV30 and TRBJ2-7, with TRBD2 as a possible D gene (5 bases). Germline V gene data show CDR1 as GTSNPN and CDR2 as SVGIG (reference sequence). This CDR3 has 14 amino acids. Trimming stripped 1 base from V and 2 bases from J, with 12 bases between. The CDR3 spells CAWSAGFNAYEQYF. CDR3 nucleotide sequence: TGTGCCTGGAGTGCGGGATTTAATGCCTACGAGCAGTACTTC.

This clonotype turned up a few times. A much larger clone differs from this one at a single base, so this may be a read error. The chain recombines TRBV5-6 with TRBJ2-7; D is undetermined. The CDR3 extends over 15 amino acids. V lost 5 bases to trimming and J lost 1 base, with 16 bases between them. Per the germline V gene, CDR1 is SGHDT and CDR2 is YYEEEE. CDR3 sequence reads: CASSHRRRLSYEQYF. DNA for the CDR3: TGTGCCAGCAGTCATCGCAGGCGGCTATCCTACGAGCAGTACTTC. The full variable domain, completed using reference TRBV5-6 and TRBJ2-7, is DAGVTQSPTHLIKTRGQQVTLRCSPKSGHDTVSWYQQALGQGPQFIFQYYEEEERQRGNFPDRFSGHQFPNYSSELNVNALLLGDSALYLCASSHRRRLSYEQYFGPGTRLTVT.

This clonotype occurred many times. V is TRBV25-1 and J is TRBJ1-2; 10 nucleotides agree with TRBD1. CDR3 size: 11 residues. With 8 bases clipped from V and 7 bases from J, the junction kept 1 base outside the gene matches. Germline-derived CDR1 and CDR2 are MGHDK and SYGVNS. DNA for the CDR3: TGTGCCAGCGGACAGGGGGGTGGCTACACCTTC. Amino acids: CASGQGGGYTF.

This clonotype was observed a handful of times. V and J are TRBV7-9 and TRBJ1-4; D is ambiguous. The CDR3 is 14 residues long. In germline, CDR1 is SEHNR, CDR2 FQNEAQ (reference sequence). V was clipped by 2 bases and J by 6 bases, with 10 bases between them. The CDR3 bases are TGTGCCAGCAGCTTAACCCGCGGTTATGAAAAACTGTTTTTT. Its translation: CASSLTRGYEKLFF.

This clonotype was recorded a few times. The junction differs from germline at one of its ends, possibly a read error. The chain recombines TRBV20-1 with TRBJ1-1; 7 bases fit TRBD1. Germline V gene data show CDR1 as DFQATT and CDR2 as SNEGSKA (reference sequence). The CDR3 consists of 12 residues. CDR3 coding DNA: TGCGGTGCGACCTGGACAGGCGAGGAAGCTTTCTTT. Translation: CGATWTGEEAFF.

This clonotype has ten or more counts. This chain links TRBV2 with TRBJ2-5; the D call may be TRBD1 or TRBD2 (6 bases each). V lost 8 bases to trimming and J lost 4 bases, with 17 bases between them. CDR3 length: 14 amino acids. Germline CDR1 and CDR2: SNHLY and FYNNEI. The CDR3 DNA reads TGTGCCAGCCCCCGGGGGCGGAGCCCAGAGACCCAGTACTTC. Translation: CASPRGRSPETQYF.

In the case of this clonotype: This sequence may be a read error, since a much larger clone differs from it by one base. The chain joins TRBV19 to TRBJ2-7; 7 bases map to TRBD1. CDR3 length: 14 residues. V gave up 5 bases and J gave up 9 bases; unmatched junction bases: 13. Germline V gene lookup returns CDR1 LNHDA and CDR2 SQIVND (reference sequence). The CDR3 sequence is CASSPTTGTAAQYF. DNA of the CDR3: TGTGCCAGTAGTCCAACGACAGGGACCGCCGCGCAGTACTTC.

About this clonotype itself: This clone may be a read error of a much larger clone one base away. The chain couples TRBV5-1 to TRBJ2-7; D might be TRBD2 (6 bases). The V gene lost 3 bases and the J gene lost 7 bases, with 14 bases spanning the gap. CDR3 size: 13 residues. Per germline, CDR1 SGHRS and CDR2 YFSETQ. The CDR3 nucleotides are TGCGCCAGCAGCTCGGATGGGGCGGGAGAGCAGTACGTC. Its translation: CASSSDGAGEQYV.

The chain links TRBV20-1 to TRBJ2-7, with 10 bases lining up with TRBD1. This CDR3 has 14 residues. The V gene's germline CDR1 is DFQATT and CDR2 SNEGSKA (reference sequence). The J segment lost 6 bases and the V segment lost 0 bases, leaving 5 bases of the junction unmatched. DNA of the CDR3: TGCAGTGCTAGAGATCCCGGACAGGGGGGCGAGCAGTACTTC. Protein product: CSARDPGQGGEQYF.

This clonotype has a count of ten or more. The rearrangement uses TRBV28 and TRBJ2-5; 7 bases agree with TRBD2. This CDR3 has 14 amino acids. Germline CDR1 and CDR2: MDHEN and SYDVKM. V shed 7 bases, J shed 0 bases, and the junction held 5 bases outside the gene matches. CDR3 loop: CASTNGGYQETQYF. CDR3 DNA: TGTGCCAGCACCAACGGGGGGTACCAAGAGACCCAGTACTTC.

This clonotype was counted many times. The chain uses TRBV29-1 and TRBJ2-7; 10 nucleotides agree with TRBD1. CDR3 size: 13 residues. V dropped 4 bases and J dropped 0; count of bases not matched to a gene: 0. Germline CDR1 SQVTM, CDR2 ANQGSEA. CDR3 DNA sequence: TGCAGCGTTGGGACAGGGGGCTCCTACGAGCAGTACTTC. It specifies CSVGTGGSYEQYF.

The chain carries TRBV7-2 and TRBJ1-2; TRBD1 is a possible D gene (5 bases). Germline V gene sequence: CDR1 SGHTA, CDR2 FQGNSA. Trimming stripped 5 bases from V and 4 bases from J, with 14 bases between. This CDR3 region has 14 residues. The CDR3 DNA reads TGTGCCAGCAGCCCGAGGGGAGTGGGCTATGGCTACACCTTC. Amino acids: CASSPRGVGYGYTF.